This record covers a single TCR beta chain. Its antigen is still unknown. The V and J ends lost 4 bases and 0 bases respectively, with 16 bases between them. Germline-derived CDR1 and CDR2 are SNHLY and FYNNEI. This CDR3 is built from 17 residues. Only in-frame clones appear in the TCRdb table, and some are missing; sequencing was by immunoSEQ multiplex PCR. The profile shows 60,000 to 75,000 clones, around 85% of them singletons. The data derive from a study of lymphopenia after photon versus proton radiotherapy. Whole-study results and caveats: A bigger post-nadir fall in TCR diversity correlated inversely with survival time in deceased patients. Only patients who died were analyzed for survival; proton advantage is unproven. Relative stability marked proton patients; photon patients lost diversity and naive cells.

The chain is built from TRBV2 and TRBJ1-5; D is unclear. The clonotype comes from a man in his forties with gastric cancer. Sequencing used peripheral blood, obtained from a patient treated with photon-based radiotherapy. The CDR3 nucleotides are TGTGCCAGCAGTGCCGATTGGGGTTTTAATAGCAATCAGCCCCAGCATTTT. Protein product: CASSADWGFNSNQPQHF.